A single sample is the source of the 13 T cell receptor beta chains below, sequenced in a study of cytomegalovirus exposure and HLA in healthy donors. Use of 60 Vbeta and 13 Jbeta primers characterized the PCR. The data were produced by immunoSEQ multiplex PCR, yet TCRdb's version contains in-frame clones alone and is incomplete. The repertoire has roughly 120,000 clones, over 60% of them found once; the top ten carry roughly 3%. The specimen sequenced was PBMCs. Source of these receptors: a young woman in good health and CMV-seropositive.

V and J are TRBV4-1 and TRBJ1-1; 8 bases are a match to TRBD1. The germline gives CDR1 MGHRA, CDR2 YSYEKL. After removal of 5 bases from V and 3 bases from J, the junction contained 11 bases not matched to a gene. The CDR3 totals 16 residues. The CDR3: CASSIPHGTGHTEAFF. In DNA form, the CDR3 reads TGCGCCAGCAGCATACCACACGGGACAGGACACACTGAAGCTTTCTTT.

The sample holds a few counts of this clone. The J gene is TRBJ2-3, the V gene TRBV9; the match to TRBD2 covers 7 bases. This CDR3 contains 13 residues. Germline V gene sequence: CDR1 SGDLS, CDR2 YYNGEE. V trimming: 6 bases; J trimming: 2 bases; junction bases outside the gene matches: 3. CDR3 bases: TGTGCCAGCACTAGGGACTACACAGATACGCAGTATTTT. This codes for CASTRDYTDTQYF.

DNA of the CDR3: TGCGCCAGCAGCTTGGCTCTAGCGGGGGACAATGAGCAGTTCTTC. Its translation: CASSLALAGDNEQFF. The genes are TRBV5-1 and TRBJ2-1; 10 nucleotides agree with TRBD2. Trimming cost V 0 bases and J 5 bases; bases outside gene matches: 2. CDR1 is SGHRS and CDR2 is YFSETQ in the germline V gene. CDR3 length equals 15 residues.

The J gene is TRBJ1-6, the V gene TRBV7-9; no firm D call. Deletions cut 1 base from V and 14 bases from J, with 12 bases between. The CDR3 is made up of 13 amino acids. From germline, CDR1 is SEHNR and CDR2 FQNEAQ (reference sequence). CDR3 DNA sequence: TGTGCCAGCAGCTTAGTTGGCGCCCAGGCCCTCCACTTT. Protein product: CASSLVGAQALHF. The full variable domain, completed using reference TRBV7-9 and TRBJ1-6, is DTGVSQNPRHKITKRGQNVTFRCDPISEHNRLYWYRQTLGQGPEFLTYFQNEAQLEKSRLLSDRFSAERPKGSFSTLEIQRTEQGDSAMYLCASSLVGAQALHFGNGTRLTVT.

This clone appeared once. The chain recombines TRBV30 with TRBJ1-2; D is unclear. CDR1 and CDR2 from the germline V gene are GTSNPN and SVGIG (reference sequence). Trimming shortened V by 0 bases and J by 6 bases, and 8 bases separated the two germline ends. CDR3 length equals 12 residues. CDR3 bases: TGTGCCTGGAGTGTACGGGGAAATGGCTACACCTTC. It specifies CAWSVRGNGYTF.

This CDR3 is CASSFYRADTQYF. The CDR3 DNA is TGTGCCAGCAGTTTTTACAGGGCAGATACGCAGTATTTT. The chain has TRBV27 and TRBJ2-3; perhaps TRBD1 as D (6 bases). The length of the CDR3 is 13 residues. Germline V gives CDR1 MNHEY, CDR2 SMNVEV (reference sequence). V shed 3 bases and J shed 4 bases, with 8 bases lying between them.

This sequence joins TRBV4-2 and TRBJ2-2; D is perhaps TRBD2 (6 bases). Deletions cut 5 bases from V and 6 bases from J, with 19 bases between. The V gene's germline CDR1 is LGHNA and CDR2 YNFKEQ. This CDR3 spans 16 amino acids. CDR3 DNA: TGTGCCAGCAGCTTCCTAGAGGGAGGAGGGGCCGGGGAGCTGTTTTTT. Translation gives CASSFLEGGGAGELFF.

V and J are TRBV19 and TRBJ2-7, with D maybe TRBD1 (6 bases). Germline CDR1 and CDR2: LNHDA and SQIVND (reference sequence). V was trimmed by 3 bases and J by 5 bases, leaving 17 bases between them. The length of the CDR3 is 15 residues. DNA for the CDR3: TGTGCCAGTAGTATCGTACAGGGCGAGAGGCACGAGCAGTACTTC. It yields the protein CASSIVQGERHEQYF.

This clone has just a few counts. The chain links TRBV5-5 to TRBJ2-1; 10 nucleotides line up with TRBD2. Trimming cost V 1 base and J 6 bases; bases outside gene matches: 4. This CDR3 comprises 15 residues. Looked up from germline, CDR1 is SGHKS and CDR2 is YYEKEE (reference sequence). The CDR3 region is CASSLLAGVANEQFF. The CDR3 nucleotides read TGTGCCAGCAGCTTGCTAGCGGGAGTGGCCAATGAGCAGTTCTTC.

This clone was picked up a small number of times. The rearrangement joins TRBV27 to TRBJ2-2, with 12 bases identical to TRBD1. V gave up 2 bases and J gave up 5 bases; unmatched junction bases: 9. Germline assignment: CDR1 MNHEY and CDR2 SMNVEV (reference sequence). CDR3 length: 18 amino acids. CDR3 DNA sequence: TGTGCCAGCAGTTTAACCGGGACAGGGGGCACTTGGACCGGGGAGCTGTTTTTT. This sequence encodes CASSLTGTGGTWTGELFF.

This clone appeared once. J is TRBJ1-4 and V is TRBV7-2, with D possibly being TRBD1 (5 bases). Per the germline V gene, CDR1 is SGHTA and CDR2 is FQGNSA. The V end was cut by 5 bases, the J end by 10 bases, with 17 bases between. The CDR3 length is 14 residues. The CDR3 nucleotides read TGTGCCAGCAGCCCATCCAAATCAGGGCGAAAACTGTTTTTT. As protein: CASSPSKSGRKLFF.

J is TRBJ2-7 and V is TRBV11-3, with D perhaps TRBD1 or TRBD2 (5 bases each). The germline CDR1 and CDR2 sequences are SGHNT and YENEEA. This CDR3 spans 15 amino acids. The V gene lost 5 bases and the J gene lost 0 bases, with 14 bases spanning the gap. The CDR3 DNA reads TGTGCCAGCAGCCTAGCAGGGTACAGCTCCTACGAGCAGTACTTC. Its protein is CASSLAGYSSYEQYF.

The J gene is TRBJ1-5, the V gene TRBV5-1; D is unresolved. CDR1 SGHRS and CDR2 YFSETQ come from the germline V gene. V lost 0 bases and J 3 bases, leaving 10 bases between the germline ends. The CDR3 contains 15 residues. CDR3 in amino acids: CASSLDSQINQPQHF. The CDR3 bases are TGCGCCAGCAGCTTGGACAGCCAGATCAATCAGCCCCAGCATTTT.